This T cell receptor (beta chain) is drawn from a study of T cell changes during pregnancy in multiple sclerosis (dated by TCRdb to the late 2010s). For the wider study: The study examined how the T cell repertoire changed over the course of pregnancy in women with multiple sclerosis.

The CDR3 sequence holds 16 residues, the cysteine and phenylalanine included. Solely the CDR3 DNA is kept, with 48 bases framed from the first base. The germline V gene encodes CDR1 SGHNT and CDR2 YYREEE (reference sequence). The junction shows trimming of 4 bases on V and 1 base on J, and the gene matches do not reach 8 bases of it. In regard to this clone: Its specific antigen is unknown. It has no much larger one-base neighbor in the sample; base qualities were not kept.

Library method: the immunoSEQ multiplex PCR assay. Not all clones reach the TCRdb copy of this immuneACCESS table, which keeps in-frame sequences only. Checked studies attribute under half of the gap to unresolved V genes and leave the rest unexplained. Recorded for this sample are 60,000 to 90,000 clones; 80% to 95% of them occurred a single time. The top ten clones comprise approximately 1.8% of the sample. This clonotype was obtained from a female donor in good health, enrolled as a control in a pregnancy study. The sample was peripheral blood, taken in the first trimester of pregnancy. The rearranged segments are TRBV5-4 and TRBJ2-3, with 8 central nucleotides matching TRBD1. The DNA reads TGTGCCAGCAGCCTCGGGACAGGCCACGGCACAGATACGCAGTATTTT. This gives the protein CASSLGTGHGTDTQYF.